The sequence of this TCR beta chain was determined in a study of beta chain features in type 1 diabetes. Donors contributed one heparinised blood draw apiece, averaging approximately 0.12 L. The sample holds a few counts of this clone. Its antigen is not known. The same CDR3 can be traced to other DNA sequences in this sample. The study's findings and limits: Equally in patients and controls, shorter templates might have been favored by PCR. Insertions at VDJ junctions were less frequent in type 1 diabetes patients. These patients also deleted more nucleotides at the same junctions.

CDR3 length: 15 amino acids. Losses at the gene ends were 6 bases for V and 7 bases for J; bases not matched to a gene: 4. CDR1 and CDR2 (germline): MDHEN, SYDVKM. Investigators reverse transcribed all isolated RNA, so they sequenced expressed TCRB transcripts. Repertoires were generated with immunoSEQ multiplex PCR, while TCRdb's copy carries only in-frame clones and drops some. The data show about 930,000 clones, 15% to 20% seen once. Sequencing was carried out using naive CD4+ T cells from blood. The TCR comes from a woman aged 18-30 years in good health. This chain uses TRBV28 with TRBJ2-1; 15 bases align to TRBD2. DNA for the CDR3: TGTGCCAGCAGCCTAGGGACTAGCGGGAGGAATGAGCAGTTCTTC. It codes for CASSLGTSGRNEQFF. The full variable domain, with the rest looked up from reference TRBV28 and TRBJ2-1, is DVKVTQSSRYLVKRTGEKVFLECVQDMDHENMFWYRQDPGLGLRLIYFSYDVKMKEKGDIPEGYSVSREKKERFSLILESASTNQTSMYLCASSLGTSGRNEQFFGPGTRLTVL.